Listed below are T cell receptor beta chains from one sample, sequenced in a study of OX40 agonist ivuxolimab in advanced cancers. TCRdb keeps only in-frame clones here, not all; method: immunoSEQ multiplex PCR. The repertoire includes 25,000 to 35,000 clones, around 84% of them detected once, and more than 15% sits in the top ten. The sequencing used CD4+ or CD8+ T cells sorted from blood, collected in a trial of the OX40 agonist ivuxolimab. Source of these receptors: an adult with an advanced solid tumor such as melanoma, head and neck, liver or kidney cancer. Each CDR3 is given with its conserved first and last residue. D genes are given only for firm matches.

d_gene	v_gene	j_gene	CDR3aa	CDR3nt
TRBD2	TRBV29-1	TRBJ2-7	CSVETGGGGYEQYF	TGCAGCGTTGAGACCGGGGGCGGGGGGTACGAGCAGTACTTC
TRBD2	TRBV28	TRBJ2-7	CASSSAGVSNEQYF	TGTGCCAGCAGTTCGGCGGGAGTATCGAACGAGCAGTACTTC
NA	TRBV5-1	TRBJ2-2	CASSLVPEAGELFF	TGCGCCAGCAGCTTAGTTCCCGAGGCCGGGGAGCTGTTTTTT
NA	TRBV28	TRBJ2-3	CASSLAGPGGWGSDTQYF	TGTGCCAGCAGTTTAGCAGGGCCCGGCGGCTGGGGGTCCGATACGCAGTATTTT
NA	TRBV27	TRBJ1-1	CASSMGTYREAFF	TGTGCCAGCAGTATGGGGACATACCGAGAAGCTTTCTTT
TRBD1	TRBV7-3	TRBJ2-1	CASSSGTDYNEQFF	TGTGCCAGCAGCTCCGGGACAGATTACAATGAGCAGTTCTTC
NA	TRBV25-1	TRBJ2-1	CASSGRAGNEQFF	TGTGCCAGCAGTGGGAGGGCGGGCAATGAGCAGTTCTTC
NA	TRBV6-4	TRBJ2-2	CASSDSKDTGELFF	TGTGCCAGCAGTGACTCGAAGGACACCGGGGAGCTGTTTTTT
NA	TRBV4-1	TRBJ1-1	CASSQYIGGNTEAFF	TGCGCCAGCAGCCAATATATAGGGGGGAACACTGAAGCTTTCTTT
NA	TRBV6-5	TRBJ1-2	CASSYSANYGYTF	TGTGCCAGCAGTTACTCGGCTAACTATGGCTACACCTTC
NA	TRBV4-2	TRBJ2-7	CASSQESQNPYEQYF	TGTGCCAGCAGCCAAGAGTCCCAAAACCCCTACGAGCAGTACTTC
NA	TRBV2	TRBJ2-7	CASSEDSWPSYEQYF	TGTGCCAGCAGTGAAGACTCCTGGCCCTCCTACGAGCAGTACTTC
TRBD2	TRBV10-3	TRBJ2-3	CAISESKTSGTWTDTQYF	TGTGCCATCAGTGAGTCGAAGACTAGCGGGACTTGGACAGATACGCAGTATTTT
TRBD2	TRBV28	TRBJ2-1	CASSSAGLAGDRGGQFF	TGTGCCAGCAGTTCGGCCGGACTAGCGGGGGACAGGGGTGGGCAGTTCTTC